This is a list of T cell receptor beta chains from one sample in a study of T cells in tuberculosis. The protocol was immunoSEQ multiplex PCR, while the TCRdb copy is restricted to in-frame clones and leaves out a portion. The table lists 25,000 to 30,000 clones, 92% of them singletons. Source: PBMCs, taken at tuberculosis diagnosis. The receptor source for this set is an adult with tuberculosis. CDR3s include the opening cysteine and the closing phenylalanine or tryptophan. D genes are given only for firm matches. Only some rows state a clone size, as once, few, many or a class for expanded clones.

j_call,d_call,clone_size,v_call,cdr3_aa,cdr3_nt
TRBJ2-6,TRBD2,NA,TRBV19,CASSIDLAGGRSGANVLTF,TGTGCCAGTAGTATAGACCTAGCGGGAGGGAGGTCTGGGGCCAACGTCCTGACTTTC
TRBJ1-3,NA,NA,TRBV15,CATSKSRGTSGNTIYF,TGTGCCACCAGCAAATCCCGGGGGACCTCTGGAAACACCATATATTTT
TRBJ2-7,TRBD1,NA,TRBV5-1,CASSLGTGYEQYF,TGCGCCAGCAGCTTAGGGACAGGGTACGAGCAGTACTTC
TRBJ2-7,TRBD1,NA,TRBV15,CATSNRGQSYEQYF,TGTGCCACCAGCAACAGGGGGCAATCCTACGAGCAGTACTTC
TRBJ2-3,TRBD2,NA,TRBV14,CASSRGLVGPAADTQYF,TGTGCCAGCAGCCGCGGACTAGTGGGCCCTGCCGCAGATACGCAGTATTTT
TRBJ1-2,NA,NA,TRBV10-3,CAISESAGGNGYTF,TGTGCCATCAGTGAGTCGGCGGGAGGTAATGGCTACACCTTC
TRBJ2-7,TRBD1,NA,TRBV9,CASSDNPRQGRYEQYF,TGTGCCAGCAGCGATAACCCCAGACAGGGGCGCTACGAGCAGTACTTC
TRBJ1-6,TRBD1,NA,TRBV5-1,CASSLGPLGQGGSPLHF,TGCGCCAGCAGCTTGGGCCCCCTGGGACAGGGCGGATCACCCCTCCACTTT
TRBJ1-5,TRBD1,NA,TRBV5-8,CASSFLSGQNQPQHF,TGTGCCAGCAGCTTCTTATCGGGACAGAATCAGCCCCAGCATTTT
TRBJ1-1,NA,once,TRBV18,CASSPGVGVNTEAFF,TGTGCCAGCTCACCCGGGGTGGGAGTGAACACTGAAGCTTTCTTT
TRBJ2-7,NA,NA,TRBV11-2,CASSPRSVRYEQYF,TGTGCCAGCAGCCCCCGGTCCGTGAGGTACGAGCAGTACTTC
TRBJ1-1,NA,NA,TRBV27,CASSFGGNWNTEAFF,TGTGCCAGCAGTTTCGGGGGGAATTGGAACACTGAAGCTTTCTTT
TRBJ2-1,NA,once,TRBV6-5,CASSYQIGDNEQFF,TGTGCCAGCAGTTACCAGATCGGGGACAATGAGCAGTTCTTC
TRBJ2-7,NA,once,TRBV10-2,CASSESKARGSTVQYF,TGCGCCAGCAGTGAGTCGAAGGCCAGGGGAAGTACGGTGCAGTACTTC
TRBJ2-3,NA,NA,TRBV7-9,CASSRDSRTPDTQYF,TGTGCCAGCAGTCGGGACTCGCGTACTCCAGATACGCAGTATTTT
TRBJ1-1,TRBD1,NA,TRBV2,CASRSPLLRGRITEAFF,TGTGCCAGCAGGTCTCCGCTTTTAAGGGGGCGCATCACTGAAGCTTTCTTT
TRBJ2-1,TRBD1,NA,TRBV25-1,CASSGLTGGWEQFF,TGTGCCAGCAGTGGTCTGACAGGGGGCTGGGAGCAGTTCTTC
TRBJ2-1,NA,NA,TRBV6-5,CASSPDDIYNEQFF,TGTGCCAGCAGTCCCGACGACATCTACAATGAGCAGTTCTTC
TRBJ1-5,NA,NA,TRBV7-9,CASSLDGGDSNQPQHF,TGTGCCAGCAGCTTAGACGGCGGGGATAGCAATCAGCCCCAGCATTTT
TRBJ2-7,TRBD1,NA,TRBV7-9,CASSLDRGLYEQYF,TGTGCCAGCAGCCTCGACAGGGGGCTGTACGAGCAGTACTTC
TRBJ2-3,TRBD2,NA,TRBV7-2,CASSFSGTPVDTQYF,TGTGCCAGCAGCTTTAGCGGGACGCCGGTAGATACGCAGTATTTT
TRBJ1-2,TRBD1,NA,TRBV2,CASGGGANYGYTF,TGTGCCAGCGGAGGGGGCGCGAACTATGGCTACACCTTC
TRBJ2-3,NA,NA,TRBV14,CASSPPGLRTDTQYF,TGTGCCAGCAGCCCACCGGGACTGAGGACAGATACGCAGTATTTT
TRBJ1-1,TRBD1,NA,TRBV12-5,CASAYRGWDTEAFF,TGTGCTAGTGCCTACAGGGGTTGGGACACTGAAGCTTTCTTT
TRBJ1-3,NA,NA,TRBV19,CASSTGFGNTIYF,TGTGCCAGTAGTACCGGGTTCGGAAACACCATATATTTT
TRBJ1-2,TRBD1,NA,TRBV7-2,CAINRGPNYGYTF,TGTGCCATAAACAGGGGGCCTAACTATGGCTACACCTTC
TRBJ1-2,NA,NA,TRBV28,CASSLQDSKTF,TGTGCCAGCAGTTTACAGGACAGCAAAACCTTC
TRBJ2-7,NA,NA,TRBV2,CASSLQGVVIYEQYF,TGTGCCAGCAGCCTACAAGGGGTAGTTATCTACGAGCAGTACTTC
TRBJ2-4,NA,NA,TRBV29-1,CSGEAGQKNIQYF,TGCAGCGGGGAGGCGGGACAGAAAAACATTCAGTACTTC
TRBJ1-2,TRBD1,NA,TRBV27,CASSRAGTDYGYTF,TGTGCCAGCAGTCGTGCCGGGACAGACTATGGCTACACCTTC
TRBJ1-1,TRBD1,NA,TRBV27,CASSLTWDRYMNTEAFF,TGTGCCAGCAGTTTAACTTGGGACAGATATATGAACACTGAAGCTTTCTTT
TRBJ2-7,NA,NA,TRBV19,CASSIDAGISYEQYF,TGTGCCAGTAGTATAGACGCAGGGATCTCCTACGAGCAGTACTTC
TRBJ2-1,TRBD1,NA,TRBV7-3,CASSSGTGMEEQFF,TGTGCCAGCAGCTCCGGGACAGGGATGGAGGAGCAGTTCTTC
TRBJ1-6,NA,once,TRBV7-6,CASSLMEGGSPLHF,TGTGCCAGCAGCTTGATGGAGGGAGGGTCACCCCTCCACTTT
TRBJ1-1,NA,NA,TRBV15,CATSGRGEAFF,TGTGCCACCAGCGGCAGGGGTGAAGCTTTCTTT
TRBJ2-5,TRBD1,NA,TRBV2,CASNEEEGRGQETQYF,TGTGCCAGCAATGAAGAAGAGGGCAGGGGGCAAGAGACCCAGTACTTC
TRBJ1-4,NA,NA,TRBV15,CATSRGRGTNEKLFF,TGTGCCACCAGCAGAGGCAGGGGAACTAATGAAAAACTGTTTTTT
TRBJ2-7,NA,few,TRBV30,CAWRVRDEQYF,TGTGCCTGGAGAGTCAGGGATGAGCAGTACTTC
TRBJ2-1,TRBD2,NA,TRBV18,CASSTRGAGVGNEQFF,TGTGCCAGCTCAACCAGGGGAGCGGGAGTAGGTAATGAGCAGTTCTTC
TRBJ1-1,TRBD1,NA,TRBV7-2,CASSDRGAEAFF,TGTGCCAGCAGCGACAGGGGGGCCGAAGCTTTCTTT
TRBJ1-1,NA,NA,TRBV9,CASSVGLYTPEAFF,TGTGCCAGCAGCGTAGGACTTTACACCCCTGAAGCTTTCTTT
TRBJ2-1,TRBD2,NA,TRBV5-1,CASSLALLAGSYNEQFF,TGCGCCAGCAGCTTGGCCCTACTAGCGGGCTCCTACAATGAGCAGTTCTTC
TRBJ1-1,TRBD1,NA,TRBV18,CASLLTGDTEAFF,TGTGCCAGCTTACTGACAGGGGACACTGAAGCTTTCTTT
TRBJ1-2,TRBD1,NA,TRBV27,CASSSYRGHGYTF,TGTGCCAGCAGTTCCTACAGGGGGCATGGCTACACCTTC
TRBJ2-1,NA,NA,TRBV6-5,CASALVSYNEQFF,TGTGCCAGCGCGCTAGTTTCCTACAATGAGCAGTTCTTC
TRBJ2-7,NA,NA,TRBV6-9,CASSYGFEDEQYF,TGTGCCAGCAGTTACGGGTTCGAGGACGAGCAGTACTTC
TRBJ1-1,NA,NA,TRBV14,CASSPTGRTEAFF,TGTGCCAGCAGTCCGACAGGAAGGACTGAAGCTTTCTTT
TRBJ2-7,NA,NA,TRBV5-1,CASSLPGGGEQYF,TGCGCCAGCAGCCTACCTGGCGGTGGCGAGCAGTACTTC
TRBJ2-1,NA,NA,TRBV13,CASSFTEEQFF,TGTGCCAGCAGCTTTACCGAGGAACAGTTCTTC
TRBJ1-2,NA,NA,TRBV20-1,CSASPGKSGTF,TGCAGTGCTAGCCCAGGGAAGAGTGGGACCTTC
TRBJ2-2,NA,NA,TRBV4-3,CASSRGGSKTGELFF,TGCGCCAGCAGCCGGGGGGGCAGTAAAACCGGGGAGCTGTTTTTT
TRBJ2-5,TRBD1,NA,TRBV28,CASGRTGEETQYF,TGTGCCAGCGGCAGGACAGGGGAAGAGACCCAGTACTTC
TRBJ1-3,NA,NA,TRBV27,CASSLSLTSSGNTIYF,TGTGCCAGCAGTTTATCGCTCACAAGCTCTGGAAACACCATATATTTT
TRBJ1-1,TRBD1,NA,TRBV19,CASSIDTYSTGANTEAFF,TGTGCCAGTAGTATAGACACATACTCGACAGGGGCGAACACTGAAGCTTTCTTT
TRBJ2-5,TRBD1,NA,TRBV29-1,CSVGQGETQYF,TGCAGCGTTGGACAGGGTGAGACCCAGTACTTC
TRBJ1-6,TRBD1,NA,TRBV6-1,CASSDLQGVTLHF,TGTGCCAGCAGTGACCTCCAGGGGGTCACCCTCCACTTT
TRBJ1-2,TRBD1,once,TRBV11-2,CASSSGQIYTF,TGTGCCAGCAGCTCGGGACAGATCTACACCTTC
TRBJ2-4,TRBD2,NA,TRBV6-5,CASLAGKNIQYF,TGTGCCAGCCTAGCGGGGAAAAACATTCAGTACTTC
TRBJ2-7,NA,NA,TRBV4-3,CASSQDQVTYEQYF,TGCGCCAGCAGCCAAGATCAGGTTACCTACGAGCAGTACTTC